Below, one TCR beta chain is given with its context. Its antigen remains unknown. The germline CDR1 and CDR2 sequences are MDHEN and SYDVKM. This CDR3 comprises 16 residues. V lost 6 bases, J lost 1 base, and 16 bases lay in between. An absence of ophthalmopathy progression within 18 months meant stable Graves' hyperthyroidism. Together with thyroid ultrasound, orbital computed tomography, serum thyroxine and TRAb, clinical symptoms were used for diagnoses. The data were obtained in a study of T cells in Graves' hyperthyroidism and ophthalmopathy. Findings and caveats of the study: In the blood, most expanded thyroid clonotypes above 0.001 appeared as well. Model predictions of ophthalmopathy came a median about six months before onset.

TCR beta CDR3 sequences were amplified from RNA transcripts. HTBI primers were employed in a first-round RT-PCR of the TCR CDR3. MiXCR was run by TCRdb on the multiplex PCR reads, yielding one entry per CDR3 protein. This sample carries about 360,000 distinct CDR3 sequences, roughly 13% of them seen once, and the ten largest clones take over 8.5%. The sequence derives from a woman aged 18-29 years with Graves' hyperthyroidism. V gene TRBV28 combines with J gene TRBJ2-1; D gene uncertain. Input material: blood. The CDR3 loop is CASSSSFQPSYNEQFF. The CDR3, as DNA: TGTGCCAGCAGCTCCAGTTTCCAGCCGTCCTACAATGAGCAGTTCTTC.